This T cell receptor beta chain was recovered during a study of cytomegalovirus exposure and HLA in healthy donors. The overall study: A preliminary data release comprised 80 million to 95 million unique TCRs obtained from HLA-typed donors.

Researchers ran the PCR with 60 Vbeta and 13 Jbeta primers. The method was immunoSEQ multiplex PCR; TCRdb's version includes in-frame clones alone and lacks a portion of them. The sample includes 90,000 to 120,000 clones, nearly 80% seen only once; the top ten take roughly 6.2%. Study findings and constraints: Follow-up analysis seemed to connect common viral pathogens with several of the most significant clusters identified.

Remarks on this clone: The antigen is undetermined.

The CDR3 sequence is 15 residues long. Germline CDR1 is MNHEY and CDR2 is SVGAGI. Material for sequencing was PBMCs. V and J are TRBV6-5 and TRBJ2-5; 9 bases are a match to TRBD1. TRBJ2-7 explains the end of the DNA better; the J call may be wrong. The sequence came from a man between 60 and 75 years old in good health and CMV-seropositive. CDR3 in DNA: TGTGCCAGCAGTTTCACAGGGGGCCGGGGCTACGAGCAGTACTTC. Translating it yields CASSFTGGRGYEQYF.